This T cell receptor (beta chain) was sequenced in a study of T cell repertoires in cytomegalovirus infection. Regarding the study as a whole: Ex vivo responses were dominated by HLA-C-restricted CMV-specific TCR beta clonotypes.

MiXCR, applied by TCRdb to the reads, yields one record per CDR3 protein. The sample carries some 700,000 distinct CDR3 sequences, roughly 33% recorded once. A word on this clonotype: The target antigen is unknown.

This CDR3 has 13 residues. Germline V gene data show CDR1 as SGHVS and CDR2 as FNYEAQ. Trimming removed 5 bases from V and 5 bases from J; junction bases left unmatched: 4. The gene calls are TRBV7-6 and TRBJ2-7; 9 nucleotides line up with TRBD2. The specimen comprised cultured PBMCs, sampled from culture after CMV antigen stimulation. The origin of this receptor is a human donor in good health (CMV status not recorded). Some clones in this sample may be carry-over from other donors' samples. The CDR3, as DNA: TGTGCCAGCAGCCCGCGGGGGGGGGACGAGCAGTACTTC. As protein: CASSPRGGDEQYF. The variable domain in full, with the rest retrieved from reference TRBV7-6 and TRBJ2-7, is GAGVSQSPRYKVTKRGQDVALRCDPISGHVSLYWYRQALGQGPEFLTYFNYEAQQDKSGLPNDRFSAERPEGSISTLTIQRTEQRDSAMYRCASSPRGGDEQYFGPGTRLTVT.